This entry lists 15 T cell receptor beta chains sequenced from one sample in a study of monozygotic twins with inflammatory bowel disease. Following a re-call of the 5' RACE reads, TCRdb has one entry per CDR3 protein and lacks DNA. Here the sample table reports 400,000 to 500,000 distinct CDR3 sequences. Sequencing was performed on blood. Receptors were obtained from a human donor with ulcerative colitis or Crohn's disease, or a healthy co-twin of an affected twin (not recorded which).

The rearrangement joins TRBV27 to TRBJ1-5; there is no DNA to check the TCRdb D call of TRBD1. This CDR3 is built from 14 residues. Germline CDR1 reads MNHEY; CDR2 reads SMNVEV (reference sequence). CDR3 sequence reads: CASRYRVDNQPQHF.

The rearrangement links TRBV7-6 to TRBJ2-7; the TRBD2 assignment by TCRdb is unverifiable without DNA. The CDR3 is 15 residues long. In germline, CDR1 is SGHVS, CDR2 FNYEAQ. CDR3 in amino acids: CASSLRSGWGAEQYF.

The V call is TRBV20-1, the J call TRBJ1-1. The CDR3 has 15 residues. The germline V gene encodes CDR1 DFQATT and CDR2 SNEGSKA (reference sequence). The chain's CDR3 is CSASFARPMNTEAFF.

CDR3 region: CASSLSYNQPQHF. The rearrangement uses TRBV12-3 or TRBV12-4 and TRBJ1-5. The CDR3 consists of 13 residues.

The CDR3 loop reads CASSQEGTAVIYGYTF. This sequence joins TRBV4-3 and TRBJ1-2; TCRdb's D call of TRBD1 is untestable without DNA. This CDR3 contains 16 residues. Germline V lookup: CDR1 LGHNA, CDR2 YSLEER.

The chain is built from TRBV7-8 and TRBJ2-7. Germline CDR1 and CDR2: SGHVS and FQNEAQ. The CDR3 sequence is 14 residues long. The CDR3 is CASSSYRNSYEQYF.

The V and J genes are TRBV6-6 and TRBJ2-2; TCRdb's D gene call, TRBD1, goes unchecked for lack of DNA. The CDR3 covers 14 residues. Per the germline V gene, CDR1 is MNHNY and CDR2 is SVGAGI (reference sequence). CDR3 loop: CASSYTAPTGELFF.

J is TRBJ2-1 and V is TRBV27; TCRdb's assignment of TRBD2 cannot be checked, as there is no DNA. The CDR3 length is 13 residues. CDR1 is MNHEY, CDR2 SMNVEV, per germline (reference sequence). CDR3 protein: CAITRGGINEQFF.

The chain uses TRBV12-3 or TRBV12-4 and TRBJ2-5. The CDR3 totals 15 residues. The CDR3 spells CASTFSGRTYSYQYF.

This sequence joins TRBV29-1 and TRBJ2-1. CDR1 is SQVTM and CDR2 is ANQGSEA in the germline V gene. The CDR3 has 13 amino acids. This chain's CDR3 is CSVASGGSGEQFF.

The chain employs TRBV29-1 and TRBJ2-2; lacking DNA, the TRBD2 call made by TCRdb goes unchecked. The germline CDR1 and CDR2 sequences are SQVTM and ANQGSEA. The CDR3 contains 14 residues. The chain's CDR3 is CSVRREGRTGELFF.

CDR3 region: CASSYAPDRDHTDTQYF. The J gene is TRBJ2-3, the V gene TRBV6-2 or TRBV6-3; without DNA, the TCRdb call of TRBD1 cannot be checked. Germline CDR1 MNHEY, CDR2 SVGEGT. CDR3 length equals 17 residues.

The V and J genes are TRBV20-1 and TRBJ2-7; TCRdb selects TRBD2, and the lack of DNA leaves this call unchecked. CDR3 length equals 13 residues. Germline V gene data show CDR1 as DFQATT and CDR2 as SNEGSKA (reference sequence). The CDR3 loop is CSVSGSGLGEQYF.

The CDR3 is CASTAILLGTEAFF. This chain joins TRBV7-6 and TRBJ1-1. The CDR3 totals 14 residues. Germline assignment: CDR1 SGHVS and CDR2 FNYEAQ.

CDR3 sequence reads: CASSLRRGEDTGELFF. The genes are TRBV5-6 and TRBJ2-2; TCRdb names TRBD2, which stays unverified in the absence of DNA. Germline V gene lookup returns CDR1 SGHDT and CDR2 YYEEEE. This CDR3 has 16 residues.